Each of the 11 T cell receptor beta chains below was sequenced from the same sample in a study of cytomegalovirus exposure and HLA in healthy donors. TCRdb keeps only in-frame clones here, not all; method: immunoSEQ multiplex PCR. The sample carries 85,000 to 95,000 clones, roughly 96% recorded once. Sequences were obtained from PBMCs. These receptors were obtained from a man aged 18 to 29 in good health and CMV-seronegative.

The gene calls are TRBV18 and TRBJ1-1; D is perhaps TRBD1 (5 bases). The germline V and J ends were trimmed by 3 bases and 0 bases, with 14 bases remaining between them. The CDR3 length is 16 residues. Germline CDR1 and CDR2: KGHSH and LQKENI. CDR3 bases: TGTGCCAGCTCACCTTCAGGGCGCGACGTGAACACTGAAGCTTTCTTT. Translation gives CASSPSGRDVNTEAFF.

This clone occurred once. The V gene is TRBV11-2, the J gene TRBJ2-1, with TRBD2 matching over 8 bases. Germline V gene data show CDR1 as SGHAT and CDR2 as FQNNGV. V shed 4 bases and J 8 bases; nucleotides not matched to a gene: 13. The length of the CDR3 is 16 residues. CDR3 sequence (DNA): TGTGCCAGCAGCTACTCGCTGGGACTAGATACCGATGAGCAGTTCTTC. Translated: CASSYSLGLDTDEQFF. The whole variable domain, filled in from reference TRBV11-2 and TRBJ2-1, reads EAGVAQSPRYKIIEKRQSVAFWCNPISGHATLYWYQQILGQGPKLLIQFQNNGVVDDSQLPKDRFSAERLKGVDSTLKIQPAKLEDSAVYLCASSYSLGLDTDEQFFGPGTRLTVL.

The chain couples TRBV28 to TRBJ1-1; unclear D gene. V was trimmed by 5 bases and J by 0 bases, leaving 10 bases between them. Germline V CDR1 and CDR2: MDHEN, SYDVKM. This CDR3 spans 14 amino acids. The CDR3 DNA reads TGTGCCAGCAGTCCCCCCCACATGAACACTGAAGCTTTCTTT. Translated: CASSPPHMNTEAFF. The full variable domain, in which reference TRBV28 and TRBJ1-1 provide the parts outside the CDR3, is DVKVTQSSRYLVKRTGEKVFLECVQDMDHENMFWYRQDPGLGLRLIYFSYDVKMKEKGDIPEGYSVSREKKERFSLILESASTNQTSMYLCASSPPHMNTEAFFGQGTRLTVV.

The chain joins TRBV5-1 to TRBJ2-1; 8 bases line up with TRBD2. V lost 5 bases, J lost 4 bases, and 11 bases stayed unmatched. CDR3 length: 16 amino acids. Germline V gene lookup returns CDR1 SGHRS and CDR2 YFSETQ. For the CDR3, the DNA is TGCGCCAGCAGTCGAGCGGGAGTTACTGAATACAATGAGCAGTTCTTC. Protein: CASSRAGVTEYNEQFF.

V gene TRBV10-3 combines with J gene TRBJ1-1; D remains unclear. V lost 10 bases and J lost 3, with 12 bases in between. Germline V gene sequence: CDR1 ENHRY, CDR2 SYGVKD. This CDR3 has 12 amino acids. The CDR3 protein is CATSGDHTEAFF. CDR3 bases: TGTGCCACAAGCGGAGACCACACTGAAGCTTTCTTT.

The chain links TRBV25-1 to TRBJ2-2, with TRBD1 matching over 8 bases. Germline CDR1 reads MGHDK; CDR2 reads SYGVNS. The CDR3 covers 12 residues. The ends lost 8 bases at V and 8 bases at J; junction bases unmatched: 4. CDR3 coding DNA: TGTGCCAGCGGGACAGGAGTAGGGGAGCTGTTTTTT. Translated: CASGTGVGELFF.

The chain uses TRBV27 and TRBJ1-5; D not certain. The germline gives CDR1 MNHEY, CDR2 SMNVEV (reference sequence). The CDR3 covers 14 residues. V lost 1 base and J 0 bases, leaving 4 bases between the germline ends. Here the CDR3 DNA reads TGTGCCAGCAGTTTATTTTATAGCAATCAGCCCCAGCATTTT. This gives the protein CASSLFYSNQPQHF.

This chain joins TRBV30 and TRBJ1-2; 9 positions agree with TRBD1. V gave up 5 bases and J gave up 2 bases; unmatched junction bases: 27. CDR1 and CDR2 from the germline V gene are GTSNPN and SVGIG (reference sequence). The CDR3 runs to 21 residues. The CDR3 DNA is TGTGCCTGGTATGAACCGGGACAGGGAACCCGCAGGAGGATTGGAAACTATGGCTACACCTTC. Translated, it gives CAWYEPGQGTRRRIGNYGYTF.

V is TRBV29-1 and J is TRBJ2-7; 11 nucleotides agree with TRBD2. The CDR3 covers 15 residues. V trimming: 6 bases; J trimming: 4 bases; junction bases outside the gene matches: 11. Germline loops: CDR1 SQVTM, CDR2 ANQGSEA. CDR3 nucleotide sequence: TGCAGCGTATTAAAACTAGCGGGAGTGAGGTACGAGCAGTACTTC. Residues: CSVLKLAGVRYEQYF.

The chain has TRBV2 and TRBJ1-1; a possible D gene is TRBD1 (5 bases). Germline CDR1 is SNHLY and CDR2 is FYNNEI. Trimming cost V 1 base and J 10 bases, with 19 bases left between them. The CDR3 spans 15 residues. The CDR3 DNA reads TGTGCCAGCAGTGAAGTCGGGGGGGTTAAACTAGGAGCTTTCTTT. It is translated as CASSEVGGVKLGAFF.

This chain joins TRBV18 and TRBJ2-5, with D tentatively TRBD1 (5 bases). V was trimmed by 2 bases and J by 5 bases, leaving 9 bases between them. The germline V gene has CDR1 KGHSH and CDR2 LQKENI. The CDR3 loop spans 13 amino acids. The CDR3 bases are TGTGCCAGCTCACCAAGGGGTCGCGAGACCCAGTACTTC. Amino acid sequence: CASSPRGRETQYF.